This TCR beta chain was profiled in a study of PD-1 blockade in classical Hodgkin lymphoma. Repertoires were generated with immunoSEQ multiplex PCR, while TCRdb's copy carries only in-frame clones and drops some. The table shows approximately 98,000 clones, with 80% to 90% occurring only once. In every patient, relapse followed autologous stem cell transplantation, while exposure to brentuximab vedotin differed. Germline V CDR1 and CDR2: SEHNR, FQNEAQ (reference sequence). The CDR3 sequence is 14 residues long. The V and J ends lost 0 bases and 4 bases respectively, with 9 bases between them. The chain recombines TRBV7-9 with TRBJ1-2, with D perhaps matching TRBD1 (5 bases). The source material was peripheral blood mononuclear cells (PBMCs), sampled before the second cycle of nivolumab. The TCR sequence derives from a human donor with classical Hodgkin lymphoma. The CDR3 reads CASSLAGVGYGYTF. CDR3 DNA: TGTGCCAGCAGCTTAGCGGGGGTGGGCTATGGCTACACCTTC.